The 2 T cell receptor beta chains listed next were all sequenced from one sample in a study of T-cell memory formation after mild COVID-19. TCRdb recomputed calls from the 5' RACE reads with MiXCR, one row per CDR3 protein. The sample consists of about 430,000 distinct CDR3 sequences, over 15% of them appearing once. The sample consisted of PBMCs or a T cell subset sorted from them (not recorded which). The receptors stem from a man aged 18 to 35 who had mild COVID-19 (a few samples of this study predate the infection). Cell type and time point are not known.

Only a few counts were recorded for this clonotype. The chain carries TRBV11-2 and TRBJ1-2; 8 nucleotides line up with TRBD1. Trimming at V came to 4 bases and at J to 2 bases, leaving 9 bases not matched to a gene. CDR1 is SGHAT, CDR2 FQNNGV, per germline. This CDR3 comprises 16 residues. The DNA for the CDR3 is TGTGCCAGCAGCTCACTCAAGAGGACAGGGAACTATGGCTACACCTTC. This gives the protein CASSSLKRTGNYGYTF.

This clonotype was observed a few times. The chain recombines TRBV5-1 with TRBJ2-3; 12 bases fit TRBD2. Germline V CDR1 and CDR2: SGHRS, YFSETQ. This CDR3 comprises 15 residues. With V trimmed by 3 bases and J by 8 bases, 7 bases remained unmatched. This chain's CDR3 is CASSSSGGAGGTQYF. CDR3 coding DNA: TGCGCCAGCAGCTCTAGCGGGGGGGCCGGAGGTACGCAGTATTTT.